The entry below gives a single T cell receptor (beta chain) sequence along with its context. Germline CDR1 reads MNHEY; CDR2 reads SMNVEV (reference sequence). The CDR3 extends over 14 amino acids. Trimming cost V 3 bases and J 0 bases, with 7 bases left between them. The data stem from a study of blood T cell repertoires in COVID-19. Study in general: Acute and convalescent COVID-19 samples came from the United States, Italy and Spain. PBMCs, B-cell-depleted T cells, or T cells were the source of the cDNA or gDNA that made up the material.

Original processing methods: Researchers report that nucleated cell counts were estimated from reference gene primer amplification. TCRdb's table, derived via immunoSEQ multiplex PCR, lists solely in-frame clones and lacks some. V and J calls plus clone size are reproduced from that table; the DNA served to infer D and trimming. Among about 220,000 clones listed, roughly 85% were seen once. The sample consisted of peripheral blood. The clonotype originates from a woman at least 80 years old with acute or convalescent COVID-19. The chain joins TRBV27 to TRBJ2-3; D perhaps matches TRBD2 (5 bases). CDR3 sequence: CASSFGLSTDTQYF. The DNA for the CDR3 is TGTGCCAGCAGTTTTGGACTTAGCACAGATACGCAGTATTTT.